Described below is a single TCR beta chain sequence and its context. Profiling relied on immunoSEQ multiplex PCR, and the TCRdb table lists in-frame clones only, not all of them. The sample lists 45,000 to 65,000 clones, 85% to 95% seen once, with 3.5% to 4.5% in the top ten. This record belongs to a study of T cell changes during pregnancy in multiple sclerosis. This CDR3 comprises 14 residues. The V gene's germline CDR1 is SGHRS and CDR2 YFSETQ. Deletions cut 2 bases from V and 5 bases from J, with 13 bases between. The starting material was peripheral blood, obtained after pregnancy. The rearrangement links TRBV5-1 to TRBJ2-5; D unclear. This receptor was identified in a female donor in good health, enrolled as a control in a pregnancy study. CDR3 amino acids: CASSFAVARETQYF. CDR3 nucleotides: TGCGCCAGCAGCTTTGCCGTGGCGAGGGAGACCCAGTACTTC.